This is a list of T cell receptor beta chains from one sample in a study of blood T cell repertoires in COVID-19. The protocol was immunoSEQ multiplex PCR, while the TCRdb copy is restricted to in-frame clones and leaves out a portion. Here the sample spans fewer than 100,000 clones, over 75% being singletons. The sequenced sample consisted of peripheral blood. The receptors shown here come from a man aged 45 to 65 with acute or convalescent COVID-19. Each CDR3 is given with its conserved first and last residue. Each record gives: V gene, clone size, J gene, D gene, CDR3 protein, CDR3 DNA. The D gene is left open where the match is weak. Clone size, where shown, is once, few, many, or a class for clones that have expanded.

>TRBV27|.|TRBJ2-6|TRBD1
CASRGQPSGANVLTF
TGTGCCAGCAGGGGACAGCCCTCTGGGGCCAACGTCCTGACTTTC
>TRBV14|.|TRBJ2-7|TRBD1
CASSHAGTGDPYEQYF
TGTGCCAGCAGCCATGCCGGGACAGGGGATCCCTACGAGCAGTACTTC
>TRBV25-1|.|TRBJ2-7|.
CASRGGKSYEQYF
TGTGCCAGCAGGGGAGGAAAAAGCTACGAGCAGTACTTC
>TRBV6-2/TRBV6-3|.|TRBJ2-7|.
CASSYADSYEQYF
TGTGCCAGCAGTTACGCCGACAGCTACGAGCAGTACTTC
>TRBV4-1|.|TRBJ1-2|.
CASSQDPRRAATF
TGCGCCAGCAGCCAAGACCCACGGAGGGCGGCCACCTTC
>TRBV5-1|.|TRBJ2-3|.
CASSLGTKGNTDTQYF
TGCGCCAGCAGCTTGGGGACGAAGGGGAACACAGATACGCAGTATTTT
>TRBV19|.|TRBJ2-2|.
CASSMGWGVATGELFF
TGTGCCAGTAGTATGGGTTGGGGGGTAGCCACCGGGGAGCTGTTTTTT
>TRBV9|.|TRBJ1-5|.
CASSAQGLQNQPQHF
TGTGCCAGCAGCGCCCAGGGACTACAGAATCAGCCCCAGCATTTT
>TRBV10-3|.|TRBJ2-7|TRBD2
CASRGLAGAEQYF
TGTGCCAGCCGAGGCCTAGCGGGAGCCGAGCAGTACTTC
>TRBV11-3|once|TRBJ1-1|.
CASSLGGGAANTEAFF
TGTGCCAGCAGCTTAGGAGGGGGGGCAGCGAACACTGAAGCTTTCTTT
>TRBV4-3|.|TRBJ2-7|TRBD1
CASSWAWTGINEQYF
TGCGCCAGCAGCTGGGCCTGGACAGGGATCAACGAGCAGTACTTC
>TRBV4-3|.|TRBJ2-2|TRBD1
CASSLGTATGELFF
TGCGCCAGCAGCCTCGGGACAGCGACCGGGGAGCTGTTTTTT
>TRBV3-1/TRBV3-2|.|TRBJ2-5|.
CASSRRQGGRQETQYF
TGTGCCAGCAGCCGACGACAAGGAGGGAGACAAGAGACCCAGTACTTC
>TRBV11-2|.|TRBJ2-3|TRBD2
CASSLGVASGLTDTQYF
TGTGCCAGCAGCTTAGGAGTCGCTAGCGGGCTCACAGATACGCAGTATTTT
>TRBV6-2/TRBV6-3|.|TRBJ1-1|TRBD1
CASSPDRAVTKAEAFF
TGTGCCAGCAGCCCGGACAGGGCAGTCACGAAGGCTGAAGCTTTCTTT
>TRBV2|once|TRBJ1-1|TRBD1
CASTQGQMNTEAFF
TGTGCCAGCACACAGGGACAGATGAACACTGAAGCTTTCTTT
>TRBV18|.|TRBJ2-7|.
CASSPTASYEQYF
TGTGCCAGCTCACCAACTGCCTCCTACGAGCAGTACTTC
>TRBV19|.|TRBJ2-6|TRBD1
CASSIAGGSGANVLTF
TGTGCCAGTAGTATAGCAGGGGGCTCTGGGGCCAACGTCCTGACTTTC
>TRBV18|.|TRBJ2-6|TRBD1
CASSPLGQDSVLTF
TGTGCCAGCTCACCGCTAGGACAGGACAGCGTCCTGACTTTC
>TRBV19|.|TRBJ1-2|.
CASTRDSYGYTF
TGTGCCAGTACCCGGGACTCTTATGGCTACACCTTC
>TRBV20-1|.|TRBJ1-5|TRBD1
CSASADRGAGQPQHF
TGCAGTGCTAGTGCCGACAGGGGCGCCGGTCAGCCCCAGCATTTT
>TRBV19|.|TRBJ1-3|.
CASIFEANSGNTIYF
TGTGCCAGTATTTTTGAAGCGAACTCTGGAAACACCATATATTTT
>TRBV19|.|TRBJ1-1|.
CASSTRTVNTEAFF
TGTGCCAGTAGTACCCGAACAGTGAACACTGAAGCTTTCTTT
>TRBV29-1|few|TRBJ1-1|TRBD1
CSVAQGTGTEAFF
TGCAGCGTCGCACAGGGGACTGGCACTGAAGCTTTCTTT
>TRBV19|.|TRBJ1-2|.
CASSQLRGIYGYTF
TGTGCCAGTAGTCAGTTACGGGGGATCTATGGCTACACCTTC
>TRBV4-2|.|TRBJ2-1|TRBD1
CASSQQGQGAYNEQFF
TGTGCCAGCAGCCAACAGGGACAGGGGGCCTACAATGAGCAGTTCTTC
>TRBV4-2|.|TRBJ2-7|TRBD2
CASSQGGGYEQYF
TGTGCCAGCAGCCAAGGGGGGGGATACGAGCAGTACTTC
>TRBV4-3|.|TRBJ2-2|TRBD2
CASSQDPSGNTGELFF
TGCGCCAGCAGCCAAGATCCTAGCGGGAACACCGGGGAGCTGTTTTTT
>TRBV28|.|TRBJ1-2|.
CASSLISWTANGYTF
TGTGCCAGCAGTTTAATAAGTTGGACAGCAAATGGCTACACCTTC
>TRBV19|.|TRBJ1-1|.
CASSAPRDLTEAFF
TGTGCCAGTAGTGCCCCGAGGGATCTCACTGAAGCTTTCTTT
>TRBV7-6|.|TRBJ2-2|.
CASSPPTQGVTGELFF
TGTGCCAGCAGCCCGCCGACACAGGGCGTAACCGGGGAGCTGTTTTTT
>TRBV19|.|TRBJ1-1|TRBD1
CASSMATGNPNTEAFF
TGTGCCAGTAGTATGGCGACAGGGAACCCGAACACTGAAGCTTTCTTT
>TRBV28|.|TRBJ1-5|.
CASSQGRDTTHF
TGTGCCAGCAGTCAAGGGAGGGACACTACGCATTTT
>TRBV28|.|TRBJ2-7|TRBD2
CASRGTSGGSYEQYF
TGTGCCAGCAGGGGGACTAGCGGGGGATCCTACGAGCAGTACTTC
>TRBV6-1|.|TRBJ2-7|TRBD1
CASSEGMTGIYEQYF
TGTGCCAGCAGTGAAGGTATGACAGGGATCTACGAGCAGTACTTC
>TRBV4-2|.|TRBJ2-1|TRBD2
CASSQDRSGGDNEQFF
TGTGCCAGCAGCCAAGATAGGAGCGGGGGGGATAATGAGCAGTTCTTC
>TRBV6-1|.|TRBJ2-6|.
CASSELDSLFGANVLTF
TGTGCCAGCAGTGAACTAGACAGCCTTTTTGGGGCCAACGTCCTGACTTTC
>TRBV6-5|.|TRBJ2-1|.
CASGAEASYNEQFF
TGTGCCAGCGGGGCAGAGGCCTCCTACAATGAGCAGTTCTTC
>TRBV7-2|.|TRBJ2-7|TRBD2
CASSSDGGGYEQYF
TGTGCCAGCAGCTCTGACGGCGGGGGCTACGAGCAGTACTTC
>TRBV2|.|TRBJ2-7|.
CASTQEWDNSYEQYF
TGTGCCAGCACCCAGGAGTGGGACAATTCCTACGAGCAGTACTTC
>TRBV4-3|.|TRBJ2-7|TRBD2
CASSQGGGSYEQYF
TGCGCCAGCAGCCAAGGGGGGGGCTCCTACGAGCAGTACTTC
>TRBV4-3|.|TRBJ1-3|TRBD1
CASSQFDRGSSGNTIYF
TGCGCCAGCAGCCAGTTTGACAGGGGTTCTTCTGGAAACACCATATATTTT
>TRBV5-1|few|TRBJ1-2|TRBD1
CASNENGQVGYTF
TGCGCCAGCAACGAAAACGGACAGGTCGGCTACACCTTC
>TRBV10-3|.|TRBJ1-4|TRBD1
CAASRDRAREKLFF
TGTGCCGCCTCACGGGACAGGGCGAGGGAAAAACTGTTTTTT
>TRBV2|.|TRBJ2-3|TRBD2
CASRALAGDTQYF
TGTGCCAGCAGAGCCCTAGCGGGAGATACGCAGTATTTT
>TRBV18|.|TRBJ2-7|TRBD1
CASSPQGQGDEQYF
TGTGCCAGCTCACCTCAGGGACAGGGAGACGAGCAGTACTTC
>TRBV13|.|TRBJ1-2|.
CASSLDRDGYTF
TGTGCCAGCAGCTTAGACAGAGATGGCTACACCTTC
>TRBV19|many|TRBJ1-5|.
CASGRLGSNQPQHF
TGTGCCAGTGGGAGGTTGGGGAGCAATCAGCCCCAGCATTTT
>TRBV5-1|.|TRBJ1-6|TRBD1
CASSLGQGYNSPLHF
TGCGCCAGCAGCTTGGGACAGGGTTATAATTCACCCCTCCACTTT
>TRBV5-8|.|TRBJ1-1|.
CASSLAVIGGAFF
TGTGCCAGCAGCTTGGCCGTAATCGGAGGGGCTTTCTTT
>TRBV29-1|.|TRBJ2-1|TRBD1
CSVAGGGQVTSYNEQFF
TGCAGCGTTGCGGGTGGGGGACAGGTAACCTCCTACAATGAGCAGTTCTTC
>TRBV11-2|.|TRBJ1-2|.
CASSPRVYGYTF
TGTGCCAGCAGCCCGAGGGTTTATGGCTACACCTTC
>TRBV10-3|.|TRBJ2-7|.
CAISDKGERYEQYF
TGTGCCATCAGTGATAAGGGAGAGCGCTACGAGCAGTACTTC
>TRBV4-3|once|TRBJ1-1|.
CASSPGHNTEAFF
TGCGCCAGCAGCCCCGGACATAACACTGAAGCTTTCTTT
>TRBV11-2|once|TRBJ2-5|TRBD2
CASSRPRAGGETQYF
TGTGCCAGCAGCCGGCCCCGAGCGGGGGGAGAGACCCAGTACTTC